A single sample gave rise to the 10 T cell receptor beta chains below, sequenced in a study of cytotoxic CD8 clonotypes in ibrutinib-treated CLL. Generated by immunoSEQ multiplex PCR, the TCRdb table keeps only in-frame clones and is missing some. The sample consists of about 140,000 clones, approximately 90% of them appearing once. The sample here was PBMCs, taken after 12 months of ibrutinib treatment. Receptor source: a human donor with chronic lymphocytic leukemia.

The chain is built from TRBV19 and TRBJ1-1; the D gene is possibly TRBD1 (5 bases). The CDR3 loop spans 16 amino acids. Germline lookup yields CDR1 LNHDA and CDR2 SQIVND (reference sequence). In nucleotides, the CDR3 is TGTGCTAGCAGGAGATTGGTAGGGACTTGGGACACTGAAGCTTTCTTT. This gives the protein CASRRLVGTWDTEAFF.

The V and J genes are TRBV6-6 and TRBJ2-7; 7 bases are shared with TRBD1. Losses at the gene ends were 6 bases for V and 0 bases for J; bases not matched to a gene: 8. The CDR3 has 15 residues. Per the germline V gene, CDR1 is MNHNY and CDR2 is SVGAGI (reference sequence). The CDR3 nucleotides read TGTGCCAGCAGACCCGGGACAGCCAGCTCCTACGAGCAGTACTTC. This translates into CASRPGTASSYEQYF.

The genes are TRBV9 and TRBJ1-2, with 8 bases lining up with TRBD1. This CDR3 has 15 residues. The germline V gene has CDR1 SGDLS and CDR2 YYNGEE. With V trimmed by 6 bases and J by 7 bases, 14 bases remained unmatched. The CDR3 DNA reads TGTGCCAGCACCCGCCGGACAGGGCGCTACCTTGGCTACACCTTC. This encodes CASTRRTGRYLGYTF.

The DNA of the CDR3 is TGTGCCACCAGCGCCCGACTAGGCACAGATACGCAGTATTTT. Translated, it gives CATSARLGTDTQYF. The chain has TRBV15 and TRBJ2-3; TRBD2 might be the D (6 bases). Trimming shortened V by 5 bases and J by 1 base, and 10 bases separated the two germline ends. The CDR3 contains 14 residues. The germline V gene encodes CDR1 LNHNV and CDR2 YYDKDF (reference sequence).

The rearrangement links TRBV5-1 to TRBJ1-1, with 7 bases matching TRBD1. V dropped 6 bases and J dropped 1; count of bases not matched to a gene: 3. Germline CDR1 SGHRS, CDR2 YFSETQ. The CDR3 contains 13 residues. The CDR3 sequence: CASIGGPNTEAFF. DNA for the CDR3: TGCGCCAGCATAGGGGGCCCGAACACTGAAGCTTTCTTT.

This rearrangement joins TRBV6-6 to TRBJ2-2, with D perhaps TRBD2 (5 bases). The V and J ends lost 7 bases and 4 bases respectively, with 16 bases between them. In germline, CDR1 is MNHNY, CDR2 SVGAGI (reference sequence). The CDR3 has 15 amino acids. CDR3 sequence reads: CASNLLVSGTGELFF. For the CDR3, the DNA is TGTGCCAGCAACCTACTAGTTTCTGGCACCGGGGAGCTGTTTTTT.

The rearrangement links TRBV6-1 to TRBJ1-4, with D maybe TRBD1 (5 bases). CDR1 and CDR2 from the germline V gene are MNHNS and SASEGT. V lost 3 bases, J lost 5 bases, and 13 bases lay in between. The length of the CDR3 is 15 residues. The CDR3 nucleotides read TGTGCCAGCAGTGATTACGGGGGAAGAAATGAAAAACTGTTTTTT. This sequence encodes CASSDYGGRNEKLFF.

This clone has only one observation. J is TRBJ2-1 and V is TRBV30, with 12 bases identical to TRBD1. CDR3 length: 14 residues. CDR1 is GTSNPN, CDR2 SVGIG, per germline (reference sequence). V trimming: 4 bases; J trimming: 9 bases; junction bases outside the gene matches: 7. The CDR3 here is CAWNGDRGHSEQFF. The CDR3 DNA is TGTGCCTGGAATGGGGACAGGGGGCATAGTGAGCAGTTCTTC.

The chain uses TRBV7-3 and TRBJ2-1, with 8 bases that match TRBD1. The CDR3 totals 15 residues. Germline-derived CDR1 and CDR2 are SGHTA and FQGTGA. The trim removed 4 bases at V and 9 bases at J, leaving 11 bases unmatched. This chain's CDR3 is CASSSSGQVPGEQFF. The CDR3 DNA follows: TGTGCCAGCAGCTCCTCGGGACAGGTACCGGGTGAGCAGTTCTTC. Full variable domain (remainder filled in from reference TRBV7-3 and TRBJ2-1): GAGVSQTPSNKVTEKGKYVELRCDPISGHTALYWYRQSLGQGPEFLIYFQGTGAADDSGLPNDRFFAVRPEGSVSTLKIQRTERGDSAVYLCASSSSGQVPGEQFFGPGTRLTVL.

The chain couples TRBV9 to TRBJ2-2; a weak D match, TRBD1 (6 bases). This CDR3 is 17 amino acids long. Germline V gene sequence: CDR1 SGDLS, CDR2 YYNGEE. Trimming cost V 0 bases and J 1 base, with 13 bases left between them. The CDR3 region has the DNA TGTGCCAGCAGCGTAGGGAGGAGACAGGAGAACACCGGGGAGCTGTTTTTT. Residues: CASSVGRRQENTGELFF.